This T cell receptor (beta chain) emerged from a study of T cell responses to AZD1222 COVID-19 vaccine. Whole-study results and caveats: Receipt of two AZD1222 doses was followed by a rise in Spike-specific TCR breadth and depth. Baseline antibody screening turned up just a handful of seropositive AZD1222 recipients. White British donors predominated, females outnumbered males, and clonal diversity was possibly underestimated.

The assay was immunoSEQ multiplex PCR, and TCRdb's table has in-frame clones only and misses some. The sample yields about 110,000 clones, roughly 87% seen once. As for this clone: What it binds is unknown.

V gave up 0 bases and J gave up 3 bases, with 14 bases separating them. Germline assignment: CDR1 MNHEY and CDR2 SMNVEV (reference sequence). This CDR3 has 16 amino acids. V is TRBV27 and J is TRBJ2-5; tentative D call: TRBD2 (5 bases). The sequencing here drew on peripheral blood, taken on day 0 of AZD1222 vaccination. This TCR derives from an adult in good health. DNA of the CDR3: TGTGCCAGCAGTTTATCCCCTTCTGGACTGGAAGAGACCCAGTACTTC. This codes for CASSLSPSGLEETQYF.